These 27 T cell receptor beta chains were all obtained from the same sample, sequenced in a study of tissue T cells after allogeneic stem cell transplantation. Clones were read by immunoSEQ multiplex PCR, and TCRdb kept only the in-frame ones, dropping some. The data hold tens of thousands of clones, with approximately 70% observed a single time. Input material: sorted cells pooled from one or two spleens. All receptors come from a pool of C57BL/6 mice in good health.

This clone was picked up a small number of times. Genes here carry mouse names. The read ends 1 residue shy of where the CDR3 ends; the end is completed using the germline J gene. The V call is TRBV13-1, the J call TRBJ2-7, with 9 bases aligning to TRBD2. Germline assignment: CDR1 NSHNY and CDR2 SYGAGN. Trimming cost V 7 bases and J 5 bases; bases outside gene matches: 1. The CDR3 is 11 residues long. CDR3 DNA, as far as it was read: TGTGCCAGCTGGGGGGGCGATGAACAGTAC. Encoded protein: CASWGGDEQY. The CDR3 reads in full as CASWGGDEQYF.

This clone has more than one count but fewer than ten. The listed genes are named as in mouse. The read finishes 1 residue shy of the CDR3 end, and the germline J gene is used to complete it. The rearrangement links TRBV12-2 to TRBJ2-5, with TRBD2 matching 9 bases. V lost 3 bases and J lost 3; bases outside the gene matches: 3. The germline V gene encodes CDR1 SGHLS and CDR2 HYDKME. This CDR3 region has 14 residues. The DNA read from the CDR3 is TGTGCCAGCTCTGGACTGGGGTCGCAAGACACCCAGTAC. It encodes CASSGLGSQDTQY. The full-length CDR3 reads as CASSGLGSQDTQYF.

Notes on this clone: Genes and germline are mouse. The CDR3 end lies 1 residue beyond the end of the read and is filled in from the germline J gene. This chain joins TRBV1 and TRBJ1-2, with D perhaps matching TRBD1 (6 bases). Per germline, CDR1 NSQYPW and CDR2 LRSPGD (reference sequence). CDR3 size: 14 residues. Deletions cut 1 base from V and 3 bases from J, with 9 bases between. CDR3 DNA (partial): TGCACCTGCAGTGCAGTACAGGGAGACTCCGACTACACC. Amino acids: CTCSAVQGDSDYT. The whole CDR3 sequence reads CTCSAVQGDSDYTF.

As for this clone: The gene names here belong to mouse. Sequencing ends 1 residue short of the CDR3 end; the germline J gene provides the rest. The chain carries TRBV31 and TRBJ1-2; TRBD1 agrees at 7 bases. This CDR3 has 13 residues. The V segment lost 5 bases and the J segment 0 bases; nucleotides outside the gene matches: 3. The germline V gene encodes CDR1 GKSSPN and CDR2 SITVG. CDR3: CAWGGQTNSDYTF. CDR3 DNA (partial): TGTGCCTGGGGGGGACAGACAAACTCCGACTACACC.

Worth noting for this clone: Gene and germline names: mouse. The CDR3 end falls 1 residue outside the read, so it is completed with the germline J gene. The rearrangement links TRBV5 to TRBJ1-1; D might be TRBD1 (5 bases). Germline assignment: CDR1 LGHNA and CDR2 YNLKQL (reference sequence). The CDR3 has 14 amino acids. V gave up 0 bases and J gave up 0 bases, with 5 bases separating them. This CDR3 is CASSQDRANTEVFF. Partial CDR3 DNA: TGTGCCAGCAGCCAAGACAGGGCAAACACAGAAGTCTTC.

A few counts support this clone. Mouse names are used for the genes. The sample has other DNA sequences that encode this CDR3 too. CDR3 in amino acids: CASSQDSEQYF. The CDR3 DNA, read in part, is TGTGCCAGCAGCCAGGACAGTGAACAGTAC. The gene calls are TRBV5 and TRBJ2-7; a possible D gene is TRBD1 (6 bases). Read sequence stops 1 residue before the CDR3 end, and the germline J gene provides the missing end. The CDR3 is 11 residues long. Germline loops: CDR1 LGHNA, CDR2 YNLKQL (reference sequence). The V and J ends lost 3 bases and 6 bases respectively, with 6 bases between them.

Note on this clone: Mouse gene names apply. The read finishes 1 residue shy of the CDR3 end, and the germline J gene is used to complete it. This chain joins TRBV4 and TRBJ1-2; TRBD1 matches 9 bases. The CDR3 is 14 residues long. The V gene end was trimmed by 3 bases and the J gene end by 4 bases; junction bases not matched to a gene: 3. Germline values: CDR1 LGHDT, CDR2 YNNKQL (reference sequence). CDR3 sequence reads: CASSYTGGASDYTF. The CDR3 DNA, read in part, is TGTGCCAGCAGCTACACAGGGGGCGCCTCCGACTACACC.

For this clone: The gene names here belong to mouse. Read coverage stops 1 residue before the CDR3 terminus; the germline J gene supplies the remainder. The J gene is TRBJ2-5, the V gene TRBV13-1, with D possibly being TRBD1 (6 bases). The germline V and J ends were trimmed by 2 bases and 5 bases, with 9 bases remaining between them. From germline, CDR1 is NSHNY and CDR2 SYGAGN. This CDR3 has 13 amino acids. The CDR3 spells CASSDPRGDTQYF. Partial CDR3 DNA: TGTGCCAGCAGTGACCCCAGGGGAGACACCCAGTAC.

Details on this clone: Mouse germline and gene names are used. The CDR3 loop reads CASSSRGQGYEQYF. The sequenced CDR3 bases are TGTGCTAGCAGTAGCCGGGGACAGGGTTATGAACAGTAC. This chain joins TRBV17 and TRBJ2-7; TRBD1 agrees at 9 bases. Read sequence stops 1 residue before the CDR3 end, and the germline J gene provides the missing end. This CDR3 has 14 amino acids. V shed 3 bases, J shed 4 bases, and the junction held 4 bases outside the gene matches. Germline-derived CDR1 and CDR2 are MNHDT and YYDKIL. Using reference TRBV17 and TRBJ2-7 for the parts outside the CDR3, the full variable domain is DTTVKQNPRYKLARVGKPVNLICSQTMNHDTMYWYQKKPNQAPKLLLFYYDKILNREADTFEKFQSSRPNNSFCSLYIGSAGLEYSAMYLCASSSRGQGYEQYFGPGTRLTVL.

This clone turned up a few times. The gene names given are mouse names. Sequencing ends 1 residue short of the CDR3 end; the germline J gene provides the rest. J is TRBJ2-1 and V is TRBV19; 9 bases fit TRBD1. CDR3 length: 16 amino acids. After removal of 4 bases from V and 4 bases from J, the junction contained 9 bases not matched to a gene. In germline, CDR1 is FNHDT, CDR2 SITEND (reference sequence). CDR3 in amino acids: CASSQRDREEYAEQFF. Partial CDR3 DNA: TGTGCCAGCAGTCAACGGGACAGGGAGGAGTATGCTGAGCAGTTC.

With regard to this clone: Gene names and germline match the mouse. The observed sequence ends 1 residue before the CDR3 terminus, with the missing tail filled in from the germline J gene. The chain employs TRBV13-3 and TRBJ1-3; D is perhaps TRBD1 (5 bases). Germline V gives CDR1 NNHDY, CDR2 SYVADS. With 5 bases removed from V and 0 bases from J, the gap between germline ends came to 9 bases. There are 14 residues in the CDR3. The CDR3 spells CASSLDNSGNTLYF. Incomplete CDR3 DNA: TGTGCCAGCAGCCTGGACAATTCTGGAAATACGCTCTAT.

As regards this clone: Mouse names are used for the genes. The CDR3 goes on 1 residue after the read ends, and that part is filled in from the germline J gene. V is TRBV31 and J is TRBJ2-7; D may be TRBD1 (7 bases). The germline V gene encodes CDR1 GKSSPN and CDR2 SITVG. Trimming removed 1 base from V and 7 bases from J, with 11 bases in between. The CDR3 covers 12 residues. The DNA read from the CDR3 is TGTGCCTGGAGTCAGGGGGCGCGGGAACAGTAC. Protein sequence: CAWSQGAREQY. The whole CDR3 protein reads CAWSQGAREQYF.

About this clone: All gene names here are mouse names. The read terminates 1 residue before the CDR3 end, so the remaining end is supplied by the germline J gene. V gene TRBV12-2 combines with J gene TRBJ2-5; 7 positions match TRBD2. The CDR3 is made up of 13 amino acids. Trimming took 0 bases from V and 8 from J; bases not matched to a gene: 4. Germline lookup yields CDR1 SGHLS and CDR2 HYDKME. The CDR3 sequence is CASSLDGGGTQYF. The part of the CDR3 DNA that was read is TGTGCCAGCTCTCTCGACGGGGGGGGCACCCAGTAC.

As regards this clone: Mouse gene names apply. The CDR3 is cut off 1 residue early in the read; its end comes from the germline J gene. V is TRBV16 and J is TRBJ2-7, with 7 positions matching TRBD2. Germline-derived CDR1 and CDR2 are SGHSA and FRNQAP. V lost 0 bases and J lost 0; bases outside the gene matches: 5. This CDR3 comprises 16 residues. CDR3 bases read: TGTGCAAGCAGCTTAGATGGTGGGGGGAACTCCTATGAACAGTAC. Translation gives CASSLDGGGNSYEQY. The whole CDR3 protein reads CASSLDGGGNSYEQYF.

This clone was detected only a few times. The gene names here belong to mouse. The read ends 1 residue shy of where the CDR3 ends; the end is completed using the germline J gene. The chain links TRBV5 to TRBJ1-3, with D hard to call. The V gene lost 0 bases and the J gene lost 0 bases, with 6 bases spanning the gap. The V gene's germline CDR1 is LGHNA and CDR2 YNLKQL (reference sequence). The CDR3 covers 15 residues. The DNA read from the CDR3 is TGTGCCAGCAGCCAAGAGGTAGATTCTGGAAATACGCTCTAT. It codes for CASSQEVDSGNTLY. The whole CDR3 protein reads CASSQEVDSGNTLYF.

Regarding this clone: Gene names denote mouse genes. The CDR3 bases that were read are TGTGCCAGCGGTGGGGGACAGGTCCTTTCTGGAAATACGCTCTAT. Translation gives CASGGGQVLSGNTLY. The full-length CDR3 reads as CASGGGQVLSGNTLYF. The chain is built from TRBV13-2 and TRBJ1-3; 8 positions agree with TRBD1. The read ends 1 residue shy of where the CDR3 ends; the end is completed using the germline J gene. The trim removed 3 bases at V and 0 bases at J, leaving 5 bases unmatched. Germline V lookup: CDR1 NNHNN, CDR2 SYGAGS (reference sequence). This CDR3 is built from 16 residues.

In this sample, this clone turned up a few times. Germline and genes: mouse. CDR3 region: CASSSYEQYF. The DNA read from the CDR3 is TGTGCAAGCAGCTCTTATGAACAGTAC. The chain joins TRBV16 to TRBJ2-7; D unresolved. The observed sequence ends 1 residue before the CDR3 terminus, with the missing tail filled in from the germline J gene. V was pared by 4 bases and J by 4 bases, with 2 bases between. Germline V lookup: CDR1 SGHSA, CDR2 FRNQAP. CDR3 length equals 10 residues.

About this clone: The germline and genes are mouse ones. The read finishes 1 residue shy of the CDR3 end, and the germline J gene is used to complete it. This chain connects TRBV14 to TRBJ2-3, with 10 bases fitting TRBD2. The CDR3 totals 19 residues. V was pared by 5 bases and J by 0 bases, with 15 bases of the junction left unmatched. The germline V gene has CDR1 SGHDT and CDR2 FRDEAV. The CDR3 loop reads CASSAGGAIVGSSAETLYF. The sequenced part of the CDR3 DNA is TGTGCCAGCAGCGCTGGGGGGGCGATAGTGGGGTCTAGTGCAGAAACGCTGTAT.

About this clone itself: The genes are named according to mouse. With the read ending 1 residue before the CDR3 end, the germline J gene is used to fill in that end. This rearrangement joins TRBV13-2 to TRBJ1-4; possible D gene TRBD1, 5 bases. V lost 0 bases to trimming and J lost 5 bases, with 5 bases between them. CDR3 length: 13 residues. CDR1 is NNHNN and CDR2 is SYGAGS in the germline V gene (reference sequence). The sequenced CDR3 bases are TGTGCCAGCGGTGATGGACAGAACGAAAGATTATTT. Amino acid sequence: CASGDGQNERLF. The full CDR3 reads CASGDGQNERLFF.

Comments on this clone: The genes are named according to mouse. The CDR3 extends 1 residue past the end of the read, so its final part is completed from the germline J gene. V gene TRBV19 combines with J gene TRBJ1-1; no reliable D call. The CDR3 loop spans 13 amino acids. Germline values: CDR1 FNHDT, CDR2 SITEND (reference sequence). Trimming removed 4 bases from V and 0 bases from J, with 7 bases in between. The covered CDR3 bases are TGTGCCAGCAGTGACCCAACAAACACAGAAGTCTTC. This gives the protein CASSDPTNTEVF. The full-length CDR3 reads as CASSDPTNTEVFF.

In the case of this clone: Gene labels here are mouse ones. The CDR3 end falls 1 residue outside the read, so it is completed with the germline J gene. V and J are TRBV17 and TRBJ2-4; 9 nucleotides agree with TRBD2. There are 16 residues in the CDR3. Trimming at V came to 3 bases and at J to 0 bases, leaving 4 bases not matched to a gene. The germline V gene encodes CDR1 MNHDT and CDR2 YYDKIL. CDR3: CASSSPGGGSQNTLYF. The DNA read from the CDR3 is TGTGCTAGCAGTAGCCCTGGGGGGGGTAGTCAAAACACCTTGTAC.

Concerning this clone itself: Germline and genes here are mouse. The read is 1 residue too short to cover the CDR3 end, so that end is filled in from the germline J gene. This chain connects TRBV3 to TRBJ2-3; D is perhaps TRBD1 or TRBD2 (5 bases each). V was pared by 0 bases and J by 0 bases, with 7 bases between. CDR1 and CDR2 (germline): SNHLY, FYNGKV (reference sequence). The CDR3 loop spans 15 amino acids. The chain's CDR3 is CASSLAGASAETLYF. CDR3 DNA, as far as it was read: TGTGCCAGCAGCTTAGCCGGGGCTAGTGCAGAAACGCTGTAT.

This clone appeared a single time. Gene names are mouse gene names. Incomplete CDR3 DNA: TGTGCCAGCAGCCACCCTCAGGGAATCTATGCTGAGCAGTTC. Encoded protein: CASSHPQGIYAEQF. The whole CDR3 sequence is CASSHPQGIYAEQFF. The genes are TRBV2 and TRBJ2-1, with a weak D call TRBD1 (5 bases). The read falls 1 residue short of the CDR3 end, and the missing part is taken from the germline J gene. Trimming removed 3 bases at V and 3 bases at J, with 12 bases between. The length of the CDR3 is 15 residues. Germline lookup yields CDR1 LGHNA and CDR2 YSYQKL.

Only a few counts were recorded for this clone. Genes and germline are mouse. The read ends 1 residue shy of where the CDR3 ends; the end is completed using the germline J gene. The V call is TRBV23, the J call TRBJ2-7; the D call TRBD2 from the table was never checked on the DNA. Germline lookup yields CDR1 KGHTA and CDR2 FQNQQP. This CDR3 is built from 15 residues. The CDR3 DNA, read in part, is TGCTCCAGCAGTCAATCTGCTGGGGGGGCGCGGGAACAGTAC. It translates to CSSSQSAGGAREQY. The whole CDR3 region reads CSSSQSAGGAREQYF.

As concerns this clone: Gene labels here are mouse ones. The CDR3 extends 1 residue past the end of the read, so its final part is completed from the germline J gene. This chain uses TRBV5 with TRBJ2-3; the D gene could be TRBD1 or TRBD2 (6 bases each). Per the germline V gene, CDR1 is LGHNA and CDR2 is YNLKQL (reference sequence). Trimming removed 0 bases from V and 3 bases from J, with 10 bases in between. The CDR3 covers 15 residues. The sequenced CDR3 bases are TGTGCCAGCAGCCAAGAAGGGGGGACGGCAGAAACGCTGTAT. It is translated as CASSQEGGTAETLY. The complete CDR3 protein is CASSQEGGTAETLYF.

As concerns this clone: Genes here carry mouse names. Read sequence stops 1 residue before the CDR3 end, and the germline J gene provides the missing end. The chain couples TRBV13-3 to TRBJ2-7; weak D call: TRBD1 (5 bases). The V end was cut by 0 bases, the J end by 4 bases, with 8 bases between. Germline lookup yields CDR1 NNHDY and CDR2 SYVADS. This CDR3 is built from 13 residues. The covered CDR3 bases are TGTGCCAGCAGTGATGAGGGGATTTATGAACAGTAC. Its translation: CASSDEGIYEQY. The full CDR3 protein is CASSDEGIYEQYF.

Turning to this clone: Any gene name here is a mouse gene name. The CDR3 end is not reached by the read, which stops 1 residue before it; the germline J gene fills it in. The V gene is TRBV31, the J gene TRBJ1-4; 10 nucleotides agree with TRBD1. V lost 3 bases to trimming and J lost 0 bases; unmatched junction nucleotides: 4. The CDR3 spans 16 residues. Germline V lookup: CDR1 GKSSPN, CDR2 SITVG. Partial CDR3 DNA: TGTGCCTGGAGCACCGGGACAGGGGTTTCCAACGAAAGATTATTT. Translation: CAWSTGTGVSNERLF. The entire CDR3 reads CAWSTGTGVSNERLFF.